One and the same sample provided the 28 T cell receptor beta chains below, sequenced in a study of somatic mutations in cytotoxic T cells in rheumatoid arthritis. Assay: immunoSEQ multiplex PCR; the TCRdb copy retains only in-frame clones and omits some. The table shows 12,000 to 15,000 clones, with roughly three quarters occurring only once. The material sequenced was CD8+ T cells sorted from blood. These receptors came from an adult with rheumatoid arthritis.

This clone was detected only once. The J gene is TRBJ2-3, the V gene TRBV7-2, with 9 bases identical to TRBD2. This CDR3 has 17 residues. CDR1 is SGHTA, CDR2 FQGNSA, per germline. With 5 bases clipped from V and 3 bases from J, the junction kept 12 bases outside the gene matches. The CDR3 is CASSPRGWTSDTDTQYF. DNA of the CDR3: TGTGCCAGCAGCCCCAGAGGGTGGACTAGCGATACAGATACGCAGTATTTT.

The chain is built from TRBV4-1 and TRBJ1-4; possible D gene TRBD1, 5 bases. The germline V gene encodes CDR1 MGHRA and CDR2 YSYEKL. This CDR3 has 15 amino acids. The ends were cut back, 0 bases at V and 4 bases at J, with 9 bases in the middle. CDR3 in DNA: TGCGCCAGCAGCCAAGAGGCAGGGCATAATGAAAAACTGTTTTTT. Protein sequence: CASSQEAGHNEKLFF.

The V call is TRBV6-1, the J call TRBJ2-7; 9 nucleotides line up with TRBD1. Germline V gene lookup returns CDR1 MNHNS and CDR2 SASEGT. Trimming cost V 1 base and J 2 bases; bases outside gene matches: 6. The CDR3 spans 16 residues. CDR3 sequence: CASSEEQGARTYEQYF. The CDR3 DNA reads TGTGCCAGCAGTGAAGAACAGGGGGCGCGTACCTACGAGCAGTACTTC.

J is TRBJ2-2 and V is TRBV4-1; 10 bases align to TRBD1. Per germline, CDR1 MGHRA and CDR2 YSYEKL. CDR3 length equals 16 residues. V shed 4 bases, J shed 5 bases, and the junction held 7 bases outside the gene matches. In DNA form, the CDR3 reads TGCGCCAGCAGCCTACGACAGGGGGCGGGAACCGGGGAGCTGTTTTTT. As protein: CASSLRQGAGTGELFF.

CDR3 amino acids: CASSPKETAYEQYF. DNA for the CDR3: TGTGCCAGCTCCCCTAAAGAAACGGCCTACGAGCAGTACTTC. V and J are TRBV2 and TRBJ2-7; D remains ambiguous. CDR1 and CDR2 from the germline V gene are SNHLY and FYNNEI. The V gene lost 8 bases and the J gene lost 2 bases, with 16 bases spanning the gap. The CDR3 is 14 residues long. The entire variable domain, with the rest obtained from reference TRBV2 and TRBJ2-7, is as follows: EPEVTQTPSHQVTQMGQEVILRCVPISNHLYFYWYRQILGQKVEFLVSFYNNEISEKSEIFDDQFSVERPDGSNFTLKIRSTKLEDSAMYFCASSPKETAYEQYFGPGTRLTVT.

The genes are TRBV10-3 and TRBJ2-2, with 10 bases matching TRBD1. Trimming cost V 7 bases and J 3 bases; bases outside gene matches: 8. This CDR3 is 16 amino acids long. Germline V gene lookup returns CDR1 ENHRY and CDR2 SYGVKD. CDR3: CAITGQGRNHTGELFF. The DNA of the CDR3 is TGTGCCATCACGGGACAGGGGCGTAACCACACCGGGGAGCTGTTTTTT.

The chain links TRBV27 to TRBJ2-1, with D maybe TRBD1 (6 bases). This CDR3 has 14 amino acids. V lost 6 bases, J lost 2 bases, and 11 bases lay in between. Germline V lookup: CDR1 MNHEY, CDR2 SMNVEV (reference sequence). CDR3 coding DNA: TGTGCCAGCAGCCTCACAGGGACCTACAATGAGCAGTTCTTC. As protein: CASSLTGTYNEQFF.

The chain employs TRBV6-5 and TRBJ2-7; maybe TRBD1 (5 bases). This CDR3 is built from 14 residues. V dropped 8 bases and J dropped 0 bases, with 14 bases sitting between them. In germline, CDR1 is MNHEY, CDR2 SVGAGI. CDR3 amino acids: CASLGAGASYEQYF. The CDR3, as DNA: TGTGCCAGCCTAGGGGCAGGTGCCTCCTACGAGCAGTACTTC.

The chain couples TRBV4-2 to TRBJ2-7, with D perhaps TRBD1 or TRBD2 (5 bases each). From germline, CDR1 is LGHNA and CDR2 YNFKEQ. There are 16 residues in the CDR3. The germline V and J ends were trimmed by 0 bases and 0 bases, with 12 bases remaining between them. CDR3 sequence reads: CASSQDYQGRSYEQYF. The CDR3 nucleotides read TGTGCCAGCAGCCAAGACTATCAGGGACGCTCCTACGAGCAGTACTTC.

The chain recombines TRBV4-1 with TRBJ2-4; 9 bases align to TRBD1. Germline CDR1 and CDR2: MGHRA and YSYEKL. CDR3 size: 15 residues. Germline trimming cut 1 base from V and 8 bases from J; bases unmatched to any gene: 6. CDR3 in amino acids: CASSQGTGDFDIQYF. DNA of the CDR3: TGCGCCAGCAGCCAAGGGACAGGGGATTTTGACATTCAGTACTTC.

V gene TRBV27 combines with J gene TRBJ2-7, with 10 bases that match TRBD2. J was trimmed by 0 bases and V by 9 bases; bases with no gene match: 11. The CDR3 sequence is 16 residues long. The germline gives CDR1 MNHEY, CDR2 SMNVEV (reference sequence). CDR3 loop: CASSIGASGSSYEQYF. CDR3 DNA: TGTGCCAGTTCTATAGGGGCTAGCGGGAGCTCCTACGAGCAGTACTTC.

The genes are TRBV6-1 and TRBJ1-1; TRBD1 is a possible D gene (6 bases). Trimming pared 7 bases from V and 6 bases from J, leaving 15 bases between. Germline lookup yields CDR1 MNHNS and CDR2 SASEGT. This CDR3 contains 13 residues. The CDR3 region is CASTATGRAEAFF. CDR3 nucleotide sequence: TGTGCCAGCACCGCGACAGGACGAGCTGAAGCTTTCTTT.

This chain uses TRBV28 with TRBJ1-1; D is unclear. There are 12 residues in the CDR3. Trimming stripped 6 bases from V and 3 bases from J, with 8 bases between. Looked up from germline, CDR1 is MDHEN and CDR2 is SYDVKM. CDR3 protein: CASSPRYTEAFF. The CDR3 DNA follows: TGTGCCAGCAGCCCAAGGTACACTGAAGCTTTCTTT.

The chain recombines TRBV4-2 with TRBJ1-2; the D is unclear. This CDR3 region has 15 residues. V lost 0 bases and J 4 bases, leaving 12 bases between the germline ends. Germline values: CDR1 LGHNA, CDR2 YNFKEQ. The CDR3 sequence is CASSQEEGSGYGYTF. CDR3 DNA: TGTGCCAGCAGCCAAGAGGAGGGTTCGGGCTATGGCTACACCTTC.

As for this clone: This sample also contains other DNA sequences that code for the same CDR3. The V and J genes are TRBV15 and TRBJ1-1, with 7 bases fitting TRBD1. The length of the CDR3 is 16 residues. J gave up 0 bases and V 3 bases, and 7 bases lay outside the gene matches. Germline lookup yields CDR1 LNHNV and CDR2 YYDKDF (reference sequence). DNA of the CDR3: TGTGCCACCAGCAGGGGTATACAGGGGATGAACACTGAAGCTTTCTTT. Its protein product is CATSRGIQGMNTEAFF.

The V call is TRBV28, the J call TRBJ1-1, with TRBD1 as a possible D gene (5 bases). V shed 8 bases and J shed 0 bases, with 16 bases lying between them. The CDR3 extends over 15 amino acids. Germline V CDR1 and CDR2: MDHEN, SYDVKM. The CDR3 coding sequence is TGTGCCAGCTCCGTCGAGAAGGGGATGAACACTGAAGCTTTCTTT. It yields the protein CASSVEKGMNTEAFF.

This clone has a handful of counts. This chain links TRBV4-2 with TRBJ2-7; TRBD1 matches 8 bases. The length of the CDR3 is 15 residues. CDR1 LGHNA and CDR2 YNFKEQ come from the germline V gene. Unmatched junction bases numbered 4, after V lost 1 base and J lost 2 bases. CDR3 sequence: CASSQVDRGPYEQYF. The CDR3 nucleotides are TGTGCCAGCAGCCAAGTTGACAGGGGACCCTACGAGCAGTACTTC.

This chain links TRBV10-2 with TRBJ1-1; D not resolved. In germline, CDR1 is WSHSY, CDR2 SAAADI. V was shortened by 3 bases and J by 0 bases, with 8 bases between the two germline ends. The CDR3 consists of 14 residues. The CDR3 coding sequence is TGCGCCAGCAGTGAACCGCGCATGAACACTGAAGCTTTCTTT. As protein: CASSEPRMNTEAFF.

The chain has TRBV19 and TRBJ1-1; D is uncertain. Germline V gene data show CDR1 as LNHDA and CDR2 as SQIVND (reference sequence). The CDR3 has 13 amino acids. Trimming cost V 3 bases and J 8 bases, with 13 bases left between them. CDR3 in DNA: TGTGCCAGTAGTATCGTGTTCGGTTACGAAGCTTTCTTT. Its protein product is CASSIVFGYEAFF.

The rearrangement links TRBV10-3 to TRBJ1-2; D remains ambiguous. CDR1 and CDR2 (germline): ENHRY, SYGVKD. This CDR3 spans 12 amino acids. Trimming stripped 8 bases from V and 5 bases from J, with 12 bases between. The CDR3, as DNA: TGTGCCATCCTTCGGGGATTATATGGCTACACCTTC. Translated: CAILRGLYGYTF.

V gene TRBV10-3 combines with J gene TRBJ1-5; 9 nucleotides agree with TRBD1. Germline lookup yields CDR1 ENHRY and CDR2 SYGVKD. Losses at the gene ends were 9 bases for V and 3 bases for J; bases not matched to a gene: 6. The CDR3 is 14 residues long. The CDR3 coding sequence is TGTGCCATATGGACAGGGGATTTCAATCAGCCCCAGCATTTT. Residues: CAIWTGDFNQPQHF.

This clone was counted a single time. This sequence joins TRBV7-8 and TRBJ2-5, with 7 bases lining up with TRBD2. Losses at the gene ends were 3 bases for V and 1 base for J; bases not matched to a gene: 2. Per the germline V gene, CDR1 is SGHVS and CDR2 is FQNEAQ. The CDR3 totals 14 residues. The CDR3 bases are TGTGCCAGCAGCTTGGGGGGGATCCAAGAGACCCAGTACTTC. Protein sequence: CASSLGGIQETQYF.

This clone was seen a single time. The chain carries TRBV27 and TRBJ2-1; D not certain. The length of the CDR3 is 11 residues. The ends were cut back, 4 bases at V and 7 bases at J, with 5 bases in the middle. The germline V gene has CDR1 MNHEY and CDR2 SMNVEV (reference sequence). CDR3 bases: TGTGCCAGCAGTTCCGGGAATGAGCAGTTCTTC. Translated, it gives CASSSGNEQFF.

The chain combines TRBV5-1 with TRBJ2-3; 11 bases match TRBD2. The CDR3 is 16 amino acids. Unmatched junction bases numbered 8, after V lost 4 bases and J lost 4 bases. CDR1 is SGHRS, CDR2 YFSETQ, per germline. The CDR3, as DNA: TGCGCCAGCAGCCTGGCACTAGCGGGAGTCCCAGATACGCAGTATTTT. Translating it yields CASSLALAGVPDTQYF.

This chain links TRBV7-9 with TRBJ2-1; no reliable D call. This CDR3 comprises 18 residues. Trimming shortened V by 2 bases and J by 2 bases, and 19 bases separated the two germline ends. Germline loops: CDR1 SEHNR, CDR2 FQNEAQ (reference sequence). CDR3 nucleotides: TGTGCCAGCAGCTTAACAGATATTTCGACGAGCACCTACAATGAGCAGTTCTTC. Its protein product is CASSLTDISTSTYNEQFF.

This clone was seen a few times. The CDR3 protein is CASSQEWTAKRTPLHF. The CDR3 DNA follows: TGCGCCAGCAGCCAAGAGTGGACGGCTAAACGGACACCCCTCCACTTT. The chain is built from TRBV4-1 and TRBJ1-6; unclear D gene. Germline V gene data show CDR1 as MGHRA and CDR2 as YSYEKL. The CDR3 spans 16 residues. V was shortened by 0 bases and J by 11 bases, with 17 bases between the two germline ends.

The chain combines TRBV6-4 with TRBJ2-2; D may be TRBD2 (6 bases). V lost 4 bases and J lost 4, with 10 bases in between. CDR1 and CDR2 (germline): MRHNA, SNTAGT. This CDR3 region has 14 residues. CDR3 sequence reads: CASSVGRFTGELFF. CDR3 coding DNA: TGTGCCAGCAGTGTCGGGAGATTCACCGGGGAGCTGTTTTTT.

This chain connects TRBV13 to TRBJ2-7; 9 bases line up with TRBD2. CDR3 length: 16 residues. Unmatched junction bases numbered 8, after V lost 5 bases and J lost 0 bases. Germline V gives CDR1 PRHDT, CDR2 FYEKMQ (reference sequence). The CDR3 DNA reads TGTGCCAGCAGCCCGGGCCGTAGCGGGAGCTCCTACGAGCAGTACTTC. Protein product: CASSPGRSGSSYEQYF.